The 5 T cell receptor beta chains listed next were all sequenced from one sample in a study of Graves' ophthalmopathy and Graves' hyperthyroidism. RNA transcripts served as template for amplifying TCR beta CDR3 sequences. The workflow started with a first-round RT-PCR run with HTBI primers and then moved on to a second-round multiplex PCR. TCRdb called the multiplex PCR reads again in MiXCR, with one record for every CDR3 protein. The sample has about 1.1 million distinct CDR3 sequences, approximately 35% seen once; the top ten hold approximately 10%. Input material: peripheral blood or thyroid tissue (not recorded which). Receptor source: an adult man with Graves' hyperthyroidism.

This clonotype showed up just once. One end of the junction fails to match germline, which may point to a read error. The V and J genes are TRBV10-3 and TRBJ1-1, with D maybe TRBD1 (5 bases). The CDR3 spans 13 residues. The germline V gene encodes CDR1 ENHRY and CDR2 SYGVKD. The chain's CDR3 is CASSPGLRTEAFF. CDR3 coding DNA: TGTGCCAGCAGTCCAGGGTTGCGAACTGAAGCTTTCTTT.

This chain joins TRBV11-3 and TRBJ2-5; D is perhaps TRBD2 (7 bases). Germline CDR1 SGHNT, CDR2 YENEEA. CDR3 length: 17 amino acids. Trimming left V 0 bases short and J 4 bases short, with 18 bases between. In DNA form, the CDR3 reads TGTGCCAGCAGCTTAGAGGGGGGCGGGAGCGGCGGAGAGACCCAGTACTTC. Residues: CASSLEGGGSGGETQYF.

This clonotype was detected many times. The rearrangement links TRBV20-1 to TRBJ2-5; D is perhaps TRBD2 (6 bases). The CDR3 consists of 15 residues. Germline CDR1 DFQATT, CDR2 SNEGSKA (reference sequence). Trimming took off 3 bases at V and 7 bases at J, with 21 bases between the two ends. The CDR3 here is CSASYSGSTSGTQYF. In nucleotides, the CDR3 is TGCAGTGCTAGCTATAGCGGATCAACTTCAGGGACCCAGTACTTC.

This clonotype has a count of ten or more. The V call is TRBV10-3, the J call TRBJ2-2, with D possibly being TRBD2 (5 bases). Trimming took off 3 bases at V and 0 bases at J, with 8 bases between the two ends. The CDR3 length is 15 residues. The germline V gene has CDR1 ENHRY and CDR2 SYGVKD. The CDR3, as DNA: TGTGCCATCAGTGATCAGCGGCCGAACACCGGGGAGCTGTTTTTT. Protein: CAISDQRPNTGELFF.

This clonotype was seen at least ten times. The rearrangement uses TRBV10-3 and TRBJ2-7, with a weak D call TRBD1 (6 bases). The length of the CDR3 is 14 residues. Germline values: CDR1 ENHRY, CDR2 SYGVKD. Trimming removed 4 bases from V and 7 bases from J, with 17 bases in between. CDR3 nucleotides: TGTGCCATCAGTGTCTTACAGGGAGATGGGGAGCAGTACTTC. Its translation: CAISVLQGDGEQYF.